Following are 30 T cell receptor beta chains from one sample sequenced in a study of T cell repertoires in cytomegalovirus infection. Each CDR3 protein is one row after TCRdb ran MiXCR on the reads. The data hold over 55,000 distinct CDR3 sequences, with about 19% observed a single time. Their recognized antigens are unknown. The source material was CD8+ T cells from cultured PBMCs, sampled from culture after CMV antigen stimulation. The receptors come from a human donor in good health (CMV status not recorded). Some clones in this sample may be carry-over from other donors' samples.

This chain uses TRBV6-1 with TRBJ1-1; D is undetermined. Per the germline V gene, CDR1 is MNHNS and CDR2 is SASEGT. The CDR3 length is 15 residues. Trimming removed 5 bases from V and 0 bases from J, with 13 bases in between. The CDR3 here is CASSSSRDMNTEAFF. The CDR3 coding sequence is TGTGCCAGCAGTTCTTCTCGAGATATGAACACTGAAGCTTTCTTT.

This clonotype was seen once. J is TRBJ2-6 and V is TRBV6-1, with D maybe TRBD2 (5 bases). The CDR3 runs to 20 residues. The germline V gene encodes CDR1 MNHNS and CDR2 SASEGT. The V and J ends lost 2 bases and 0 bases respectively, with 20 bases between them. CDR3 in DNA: TGTGCCAGCAGTGAACCCTGGACTGCCAGCATCATCTCTGGGGCCAACGTCCTGACTTTC. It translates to CASSEPWTASIISGANVLTF.

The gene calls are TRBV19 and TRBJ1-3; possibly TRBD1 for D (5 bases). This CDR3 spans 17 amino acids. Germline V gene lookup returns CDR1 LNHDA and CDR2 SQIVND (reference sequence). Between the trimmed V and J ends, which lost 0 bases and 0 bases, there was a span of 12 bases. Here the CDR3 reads CASSIDETASSGNTIYF. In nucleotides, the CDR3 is TGTGCCAGTAGTATAGATGAGACAGCGAGCTCTGGAAACACCATATATTTT. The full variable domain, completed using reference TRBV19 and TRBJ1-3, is DGGITQSPKYLFRKEGQNVTLSCEQNLNHDAMYWYRQDPGQGLRLIYYSQIVNDFQKGDIAEGYSVSREKKESFPLTVTSAQKNPTAFYLCASSIDETASSGNTIYFGEGSWLTVV.

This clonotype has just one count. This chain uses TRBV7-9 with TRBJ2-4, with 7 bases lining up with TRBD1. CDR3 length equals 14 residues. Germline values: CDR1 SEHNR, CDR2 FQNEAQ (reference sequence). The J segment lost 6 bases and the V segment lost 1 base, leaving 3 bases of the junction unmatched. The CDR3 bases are TGTGCCAGCAGCTTAGATCGACAGGGAAACATTCAGTACTTC. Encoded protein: CASSLDRQGNIQYF.

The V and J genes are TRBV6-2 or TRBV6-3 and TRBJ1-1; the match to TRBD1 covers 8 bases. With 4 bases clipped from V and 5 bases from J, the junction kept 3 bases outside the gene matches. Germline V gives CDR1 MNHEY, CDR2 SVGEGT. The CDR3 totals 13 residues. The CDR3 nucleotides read TGTGCCAGCAGTTGGACAGGGAGGACTGAAGCTTTCTTT. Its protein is CASSWTGRTEAFF.

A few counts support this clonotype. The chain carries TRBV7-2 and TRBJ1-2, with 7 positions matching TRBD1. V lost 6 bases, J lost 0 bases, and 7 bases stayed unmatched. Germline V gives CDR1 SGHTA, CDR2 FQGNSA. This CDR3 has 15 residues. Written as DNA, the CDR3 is TGTGCCAGCAGTGACAGGGAACCACCTAACTATGGCTACACCTTC. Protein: CASSDREPPNYGYTF.

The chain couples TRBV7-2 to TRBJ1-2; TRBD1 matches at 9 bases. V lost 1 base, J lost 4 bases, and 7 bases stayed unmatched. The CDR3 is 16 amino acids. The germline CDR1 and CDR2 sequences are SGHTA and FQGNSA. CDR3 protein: CASSLDFGQGIYGYTF. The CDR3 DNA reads TGTGCCAGCAGCTTAGATTTTGGACAGGGGATCTATGGCTACACCTTC. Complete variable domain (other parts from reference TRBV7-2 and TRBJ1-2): GAGVSQSPSNKVTEKGKDVELRCDPISGHTALYWYRQSLGQGLEFLIYFQGNSAPDKSGLPSDRFSAERTGGSVSTLTIQRTQQEDSAVYLCASSLDFGQGIYGYTFGSGTRLTVV.

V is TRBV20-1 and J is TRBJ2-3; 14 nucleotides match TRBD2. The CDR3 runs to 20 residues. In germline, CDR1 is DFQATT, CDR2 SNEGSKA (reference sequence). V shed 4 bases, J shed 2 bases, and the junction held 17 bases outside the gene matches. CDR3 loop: CSANLWTSGGSPKPTDTQYF. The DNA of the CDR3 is TGCAGTGCTAACCTATGGACTAGCGGGGGGTCCCCAAAACCCACAGATACGCAGTATTTT.

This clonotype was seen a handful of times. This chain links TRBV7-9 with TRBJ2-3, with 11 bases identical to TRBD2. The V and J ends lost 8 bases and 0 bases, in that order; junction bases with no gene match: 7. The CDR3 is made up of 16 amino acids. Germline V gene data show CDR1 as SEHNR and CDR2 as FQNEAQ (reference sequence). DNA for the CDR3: TGTGCCAGCGGGGAGACTAGCGGGGCTAGCACAGATACGCAGTATTTT. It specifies CASGETSGASTDTQYF.

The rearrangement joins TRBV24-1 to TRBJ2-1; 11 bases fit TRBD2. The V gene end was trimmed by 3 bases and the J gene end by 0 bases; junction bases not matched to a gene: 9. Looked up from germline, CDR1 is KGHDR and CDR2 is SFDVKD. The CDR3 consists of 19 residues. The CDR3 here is CATSDRGTSGLSSYNEQFF. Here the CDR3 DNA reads TGTGCCACCAGTGATCGCGGGACTAGCGGCCTGAGCTCCTACAATGAGCAGTTCTTC.

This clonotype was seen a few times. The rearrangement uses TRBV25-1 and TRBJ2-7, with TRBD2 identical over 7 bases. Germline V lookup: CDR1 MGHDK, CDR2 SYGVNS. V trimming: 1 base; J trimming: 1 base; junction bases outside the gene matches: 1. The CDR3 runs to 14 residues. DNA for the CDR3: TGTGCCAGCAGTGAATGGCGGGAGTCCTACGAGCAGTACTTC. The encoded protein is CASSEWRESYEQYF.

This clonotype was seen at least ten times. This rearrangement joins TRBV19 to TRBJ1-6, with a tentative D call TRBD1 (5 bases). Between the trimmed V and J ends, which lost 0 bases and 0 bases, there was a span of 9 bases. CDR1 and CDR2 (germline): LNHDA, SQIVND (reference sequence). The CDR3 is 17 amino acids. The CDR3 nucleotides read TGTGCCAGTAGTATAGACTACGACAGCTCCTATAATTCACCCCTCCACTTT. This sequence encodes CASSIDYDSSYNSPLHF.

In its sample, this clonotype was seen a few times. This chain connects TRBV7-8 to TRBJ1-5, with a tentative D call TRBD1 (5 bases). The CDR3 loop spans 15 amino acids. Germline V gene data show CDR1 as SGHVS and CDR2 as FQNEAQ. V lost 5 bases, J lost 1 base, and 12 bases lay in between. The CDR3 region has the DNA TGTGCCAGCAGCGTGACAGCCCTAAGCAATCAGCCCCAGCATTTT. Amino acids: CASSVTALSNQPQHF. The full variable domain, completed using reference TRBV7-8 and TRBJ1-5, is GAGVSQSPRYKVAKRGQDVALRCDPISGHVSLFWYQQALGQGPEFLTYFQNEAQLDKSGLPSDRFFAERPEGSVSTLKIQRTQQEDSAVYLCASSVTALSNQPQHFGDGTRLSIL.

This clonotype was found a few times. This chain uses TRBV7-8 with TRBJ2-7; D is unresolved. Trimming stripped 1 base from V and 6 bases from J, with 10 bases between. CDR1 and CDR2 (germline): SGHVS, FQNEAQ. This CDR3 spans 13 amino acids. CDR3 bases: TGTGCCAGCAGCTTAGGGACGATAACCGAGCAGTACTTC. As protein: CASSLGTITEQYF. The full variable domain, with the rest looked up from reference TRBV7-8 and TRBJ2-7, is GAGVSQSPRYKVAKRGQDVALRCDPISGHVSLFWYQQALGQGPEFLTYFQNEAQLDKSGLPSDRFFAERPEGSVSTLKIQRTQQEDSAVYLCASSLGTITEQYFGPGTRLTVT.

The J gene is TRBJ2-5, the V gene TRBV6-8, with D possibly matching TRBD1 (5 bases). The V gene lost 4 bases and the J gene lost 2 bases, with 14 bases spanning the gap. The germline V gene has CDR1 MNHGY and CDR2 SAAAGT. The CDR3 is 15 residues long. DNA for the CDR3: TGTGCCAGCAGTTTCGTAAAGACAGAACAAGAGACCCAGTACTTC. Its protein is CASSFVKTEQETQYF.

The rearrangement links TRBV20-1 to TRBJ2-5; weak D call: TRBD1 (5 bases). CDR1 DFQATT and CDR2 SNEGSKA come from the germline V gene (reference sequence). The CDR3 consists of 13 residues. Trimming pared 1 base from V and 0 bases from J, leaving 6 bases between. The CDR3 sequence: CSARGQYQETQYF. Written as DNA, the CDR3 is TGCAGTGCTAGAGGACAGTACCAAGAGACCCAGTACTTC.

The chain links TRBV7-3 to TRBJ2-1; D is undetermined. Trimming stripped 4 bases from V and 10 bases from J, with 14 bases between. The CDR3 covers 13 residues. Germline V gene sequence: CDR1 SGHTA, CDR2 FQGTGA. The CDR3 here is CASSSRDFQEQFF. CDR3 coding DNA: TGTGCCAGCAGCTCCCGTGACTTTCAGGAGCAGTTCTTC.

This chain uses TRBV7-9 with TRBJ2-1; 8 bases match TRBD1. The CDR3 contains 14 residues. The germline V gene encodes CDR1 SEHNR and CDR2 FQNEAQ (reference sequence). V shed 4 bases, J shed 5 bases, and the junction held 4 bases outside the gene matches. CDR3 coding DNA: TGTGCCAGCAGCTCCCGACAGGGGAACAATGAGCAGTTCTTC. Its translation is CASSSRQGNNEQFF.

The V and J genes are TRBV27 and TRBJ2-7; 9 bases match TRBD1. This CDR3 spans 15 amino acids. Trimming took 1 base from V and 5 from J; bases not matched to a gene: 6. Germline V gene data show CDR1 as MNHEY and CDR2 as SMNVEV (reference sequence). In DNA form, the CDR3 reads TGTGCCAGCAGTTTATTCCGGGACAGGGATCACGAGCAGTACTTC. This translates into CASSLFRDRDHEQYF.

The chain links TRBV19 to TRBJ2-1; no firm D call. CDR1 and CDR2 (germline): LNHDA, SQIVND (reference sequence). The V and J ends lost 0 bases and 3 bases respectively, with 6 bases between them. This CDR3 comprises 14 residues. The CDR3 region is CASSIDWDYNEQFF. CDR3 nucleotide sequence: TGTGCCAGTAGTATAGACTGGGACTACAATGAGCAGTTCTTC.

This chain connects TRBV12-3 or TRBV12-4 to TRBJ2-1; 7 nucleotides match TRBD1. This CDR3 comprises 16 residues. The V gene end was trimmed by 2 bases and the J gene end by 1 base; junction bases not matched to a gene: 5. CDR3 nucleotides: TGTGCCAGCAGTTTAAGGCAGGGGGTTTCCTACAATGAGCAGTTCTTC. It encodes CASSLRQGVSYNEQFF.

CDR3 nucleotides: TGTGCCAGCAGCTACCTGGGATGGGAGCAGTACTTC. Its protein is CASSYLGWEQYF. The chain carries TRBV5-5 and TRBJ2-7; no clear D gene. The CDR3 loop spans 12 amino acids. Germline lookup yields CDR1 SGHKS and CDR2 YYEKEE (reference sequence). Trimming took off 3 bases at V and 7 bases at J, with 11 bases between the two ends.

The CDR3 loop reads CAWSVGGSFGNEQFF. The CDR3 nucleotides read TGTGCCTGGAGTGTTGGCGGGAGCTTTGGCAATGAGCAGTTCTTC. The rearrangement uses TRBV30 and TRBJ2-1; 7 nucleotides align to TRBD2. Trimming took 0 bases from V and 6 from J; bases not matched to a gene: 8. The CDR3 consists of 15 residues. Germline CDR1 reads GTSNPN; CDR2 reads SVGIG (reference sequence).

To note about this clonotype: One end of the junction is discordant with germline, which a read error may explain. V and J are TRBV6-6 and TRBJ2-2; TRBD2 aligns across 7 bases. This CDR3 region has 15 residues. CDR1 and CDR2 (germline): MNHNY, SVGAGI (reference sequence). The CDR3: CASSYELAKTGELFF. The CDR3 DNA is TGTGCCAGCAGTTACGAACTAGCGAAAACCGGGGAGCTGTTTTTT.

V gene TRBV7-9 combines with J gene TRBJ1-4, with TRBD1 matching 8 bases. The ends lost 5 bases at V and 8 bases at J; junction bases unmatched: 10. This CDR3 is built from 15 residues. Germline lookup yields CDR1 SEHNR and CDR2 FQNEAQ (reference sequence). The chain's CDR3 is CASSRTGTGGEKLFF. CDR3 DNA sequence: TGTGCCAGCAGCCGAACCGGGACAGGCGGAGAAAAACTGTTTTTT.

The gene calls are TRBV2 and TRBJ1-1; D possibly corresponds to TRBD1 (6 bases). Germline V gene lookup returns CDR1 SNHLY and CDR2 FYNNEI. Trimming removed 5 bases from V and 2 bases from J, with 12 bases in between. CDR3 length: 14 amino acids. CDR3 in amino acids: CASSPWTANTEAFF. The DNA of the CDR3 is TGTGCCAGCAGTCCCTGGACAGCTAACACTGAAGCTTTCTTT. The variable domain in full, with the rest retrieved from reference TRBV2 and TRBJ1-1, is EPEVTQTPSHQVTQMGQEVILRCVPISNHLYFYWYRQILGQKVEFLVSFYNNEISEKSEIFDDQFSVERPDGSNFTLKIRSTKLEDSAMYFCASSPWTANTEAFFGQGTRLTVV.

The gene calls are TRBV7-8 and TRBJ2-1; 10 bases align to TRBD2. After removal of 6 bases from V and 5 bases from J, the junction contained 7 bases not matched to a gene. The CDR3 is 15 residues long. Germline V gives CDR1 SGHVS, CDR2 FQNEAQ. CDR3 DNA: TGTGCCAGCAGGGCAGCGGGGGGGCCGGACAATGAGCAGTTCTTC. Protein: CASRAAGGPDNEQFF.

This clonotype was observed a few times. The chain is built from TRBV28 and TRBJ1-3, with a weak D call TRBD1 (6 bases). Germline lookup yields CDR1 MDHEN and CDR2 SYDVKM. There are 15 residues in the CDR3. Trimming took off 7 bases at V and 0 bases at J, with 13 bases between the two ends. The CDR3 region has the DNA TGTGCCAGCACATTGGACAGCTACTCTGGAAACACCATATATTTT. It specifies CASTLDSYSGNTIYF.

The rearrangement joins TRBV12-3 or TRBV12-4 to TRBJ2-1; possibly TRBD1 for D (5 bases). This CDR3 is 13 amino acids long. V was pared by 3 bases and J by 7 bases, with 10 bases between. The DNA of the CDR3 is TGTGCCAGCAGTTTCGCAGGGTTGAATGAGCAGTTCTTC. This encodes CASSFAGLNEQFF.

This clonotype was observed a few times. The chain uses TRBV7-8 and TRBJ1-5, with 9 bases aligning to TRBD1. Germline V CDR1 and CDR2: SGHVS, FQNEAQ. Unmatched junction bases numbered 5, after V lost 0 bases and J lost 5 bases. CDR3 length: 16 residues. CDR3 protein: CASSLATGGKDQPQHF. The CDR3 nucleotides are TGTGCCAGCAGCTTAGCTACAGGGGGCAAAGATCAGCCCCAGCATTTT.